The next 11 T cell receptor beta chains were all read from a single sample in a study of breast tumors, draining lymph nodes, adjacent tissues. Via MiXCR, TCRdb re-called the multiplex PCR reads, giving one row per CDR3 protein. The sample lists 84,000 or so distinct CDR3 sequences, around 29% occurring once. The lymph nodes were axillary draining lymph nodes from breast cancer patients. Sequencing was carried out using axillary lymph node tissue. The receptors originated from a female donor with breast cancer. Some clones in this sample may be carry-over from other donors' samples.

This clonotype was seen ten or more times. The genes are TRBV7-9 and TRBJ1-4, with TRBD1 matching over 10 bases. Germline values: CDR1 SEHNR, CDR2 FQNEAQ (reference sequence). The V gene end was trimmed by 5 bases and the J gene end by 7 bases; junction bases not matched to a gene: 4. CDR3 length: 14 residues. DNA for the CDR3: TGTGCCAGCAGCACTTGGACAGGGGGTGAAAAACTGTTTTTT. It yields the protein CASSTWTGGEKLFF.

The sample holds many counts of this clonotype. The DNA of the CDR3 is TGCAGTGCCACTAGTGCCGGGGGGGGGGGAAACACCATATATTTT. As protein: CSATSAGGGGNTIYF. The V call is TRBV20-1, the J call TRBJ1-3; TRBD1 is a possible D gene (5 bases). The CDR3 consists of 15 residues. V was pared by 6 bases and J by 4 bases, with 19 bases between. From germline, CDR1 is DFQATT and CDR2 SNEGSKA (reference sequence).

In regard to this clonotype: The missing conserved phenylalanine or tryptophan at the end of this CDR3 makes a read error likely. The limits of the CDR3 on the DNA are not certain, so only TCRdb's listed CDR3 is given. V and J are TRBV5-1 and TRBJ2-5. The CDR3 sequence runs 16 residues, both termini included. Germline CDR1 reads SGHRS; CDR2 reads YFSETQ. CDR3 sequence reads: CASSLDSMNYGYTFGS.

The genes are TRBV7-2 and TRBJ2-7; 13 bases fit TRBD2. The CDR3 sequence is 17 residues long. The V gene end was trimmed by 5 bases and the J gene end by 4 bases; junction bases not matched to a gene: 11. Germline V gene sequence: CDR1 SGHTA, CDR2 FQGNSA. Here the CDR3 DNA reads TGTGCCAGCAGCCGTACTAGCGGGAGGGCCGAGGTGTACGAGCAGTACTTC. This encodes CASSRTSGRAEVYEQYF.

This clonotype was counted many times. The CDR3 loop reads CSARVKLAGSTDTQYF. CDR3 in DNA: TGCAGTGCTAGAGTTAAACTAGCGGGGTCCACAGATACGCAGTATTTT. V usage is TRBV20-1 and J usage is TRBJ2-3; 10 bases fit TRBD2. Per germline, CDR1 DFQATT and CDR2 SNEGSKA (reference sequence). CDR3 length: 16 amino acids. V shed 1 base, J shed 2 bases, and the junction held 6 bases outside the gene matches.

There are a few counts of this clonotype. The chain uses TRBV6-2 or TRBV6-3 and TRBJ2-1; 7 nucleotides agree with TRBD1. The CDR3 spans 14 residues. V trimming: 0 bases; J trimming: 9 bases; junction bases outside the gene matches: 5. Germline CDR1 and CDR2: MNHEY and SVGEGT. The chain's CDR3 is CASSYSPGQSEQFF. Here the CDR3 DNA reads TGTGCCAGCAGTTACTCTCCGGGACAGTCTGAGCAGTTCTTC.

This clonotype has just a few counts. This CDR3 is CASSPGPIAKNIQYF. The CDR3 DNA reads TGTGCCAGCAGTCCGGGACCGATAGCCAAAAACATTCAGTACTTC. The V call is TRBV6-1, the J call TRBJ2-4; D tentatively reads TRBD1 or TRBD2 (5 bases each). Per the germline V gene, CDR1 is MNHNS and CDR2 is SASEGT. This CDR3 is built from 15 residues. V was cut by 5 bases and J by 0 bases, with 11 bases left in between.

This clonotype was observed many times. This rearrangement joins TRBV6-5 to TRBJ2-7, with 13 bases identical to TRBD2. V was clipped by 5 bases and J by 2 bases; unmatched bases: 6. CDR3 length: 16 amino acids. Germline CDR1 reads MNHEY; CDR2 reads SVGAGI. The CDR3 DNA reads TGTGCCAGCAGTCCTCGTGGACTAGCGGGAGCCTACGAGCAGTACTTC. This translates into CASSPRGLAGAYEQYF.

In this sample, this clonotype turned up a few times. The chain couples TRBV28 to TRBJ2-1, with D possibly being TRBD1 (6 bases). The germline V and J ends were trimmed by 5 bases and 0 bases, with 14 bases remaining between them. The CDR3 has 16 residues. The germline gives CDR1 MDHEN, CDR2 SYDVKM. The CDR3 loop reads CASSATGVRSYNEQFF. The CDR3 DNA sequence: TGTGCCAGCAGTGCGACAGGAGTTCGCTCCTACAATGAGCAGTTCTTC.

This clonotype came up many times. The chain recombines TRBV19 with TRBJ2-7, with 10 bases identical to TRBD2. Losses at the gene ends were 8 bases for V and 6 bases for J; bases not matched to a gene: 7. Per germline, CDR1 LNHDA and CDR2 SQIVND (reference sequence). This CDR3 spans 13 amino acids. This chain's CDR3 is CASGVAGGGEQYF. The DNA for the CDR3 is TGTGCCAGTGGGGTAGCGGGGGGCGGCGAGCAGTACTTC.

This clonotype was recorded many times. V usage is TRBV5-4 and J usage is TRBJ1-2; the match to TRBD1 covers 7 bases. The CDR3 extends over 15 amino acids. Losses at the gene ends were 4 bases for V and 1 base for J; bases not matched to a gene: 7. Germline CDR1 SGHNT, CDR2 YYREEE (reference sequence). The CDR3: CASSGGTAFNYGYTF. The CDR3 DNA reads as TGTGCCAGCAGCGGGGGGACAGCATTTAACTATGGCTACACCTTC.